This note documents a single T cell receptor (beta chain) sequence. Its antigen is currently not known. Per-base qualities were not stored, and no clone one base away is much larger. This entry is derived from a study of early T cells in non-severe SARS-CoV-2 infection (dated by TCRdb to the early 2020s). Notes on the research overall: Because TCR sequencing was done on bulk RNA from unsorted whole blood, the alpha and beta chains could not be paired. Results the study describes overall, beyond this receptor: VDJdb matching was skewed toward anti-spike CD8 responses, so virus-specific expansions were likely underestimated and private and CD4 specificities were missed.

The library was obtained by 5' RACE. TCRdb lists the instrument as NextSeq 500. The TCR library protocol attached unique molecular identifiers to individual cDNA molecules to correct for sequencing error and PCR bias. Both TCR alpha and beta chains were sequenced, and tight co-correlation was observed between alpha and beta sequence abundances in each sample. The published analysis was carried out like this. Decombinator V4 was used to annotate TCR sequences for V gene, J gene and CDR3. Expanded TCRs were defined as changing significantly between any two time points under a Poisson model with p below 0.0001. TCR abundances were normalised to the total number of TCRs sequenced per sample and expressed as counts per million. VDJdb, accessed 1 November 2021, was searched for CMV, EBV and SARS-CoV-2 annotated TCRs, with TCRs annotated for multiple antigens excluded. TCRdb reprocessed the public reads (quality trimming at Q25 with fastp, clone calling with MiXCR) and kept in-frame beta chains. Every CDR3 protein is listed once, alongside the most common genes and DNA of its rows. The V and J calls were not made by the authors but by TCRdb's processing. This sample lists tens of thousands of distinct CDR3 sequences; under 15% were detected once. The top ten clones comprise 8% to 10% of the sample.

A case-control design nested within a healthcare worker cohort in London, UK, was used, with weekly nasopharyngeal swab PCR tests and blood sampling performed. Healthcare workers were recruited during the week of the UK lockdown, between 23 and 31 March 2020, and followed weekly for up to about 15 weeks. This receptor was taken from an adult who was a healthcare worker with PCR-confirmed SARS-CoV-2 infection or an uninfected control (not recorded which). Sequencing was performed on whole blood.

The DNA is as follows: TGCGCCAGCAGCCAGATGGGGCCAGGACAATACACTGAAGCTTTCTTT. Its translation reads: CASSQMGPGQYTEAFF. Recombination linked TRBV4-3 to TRBJ1-1; a weak D assignment points to TRBD1 (5 bases agree). CDR1 and CDR2 are read off the germline V gene as LGHNA and YSLEER. V loses 3 bases, J loses 3 bases, and the germline ends lie 17 bases apart. The CDR3 goes from the cysteine to the phenylalanine over 16 residues. Of all the DNA, just the CDR3 is kept, 48 bases in frame from base 1.